Reported below is one T cell receptor (beta chain). This sample stems from a study of T-cell reconstitution after alpha-beta-depleted transplantation in children. The CDR3 spans 15 residues. V was shortened by 7 bases and J by 0 bases, with 10 bases between the two germline ends. Germline values: CDR1 MNHEY, CDR2 SVGEGT. Unique molecular identifiers featured in how the TCRbeta library was prepared. Each CDR3 protein is one row after TCRdb ran MiXCR on the PCR reads. The sample has some 600,000 distinct CDR3 sequences, approximately 16% seen once; the top ten hold approximately 1.1%. The receptor's source is a human donor who donated a stem cell graft to a child with acute myeloid leukemia. The gene calls are TRBV6-2 or TRBV6-3 and TRBJ2-6; D uncertain. Sample: PBMCs from the stem cell graft donor, taken from the stem cell graft. DNA for the CDR3: TGTGCCAGCACTTTAGGTTCCTCTGGGGCCAACGTCCTGACTTTC. It is translated as CASTLGSSGANVLTF.